A single sample gave rise to the 21 T cell receptor beta chains below, sequenced in a study of T cells after yellow fever vaccination. TCRdb re-analysed the 5' RACE reads in MiXCR, keeping a single row per CDR3 protein. The table lists nearly 300,000 distinct CDR3 sequences, about 10% of them singletons. This specimen was CD4+ T cells sorted from PBMCs, taken 5 days after the yellow fever booster vaccination. Every receptor here comes from a man younger than 35 who received the YFV17D yellow fever vaccine.

The V gene is TRBV18, the J gene TRBJ2-1; 8 bases are shared with TRBD2. The V and J ends lost 4 bases and 6 bases, in that order; junction bases with no gene match: 5. The CDR3 totals 14 residues. Germline CDR1 is KGHSH and CDR2 is LQKENI. CDR3 amino acids: CASSQSGGRNEQFF. The CDR3 bases are TGTGCCAGCTCACAGAGCGGGGGACGCAATGAGCAGTTCTTC.

The J gene is TRBJ1-2, the V gene TRBV6-5; TRBD1 is a possible D gene (5 bases). The V gene's germline CDR1 is MNHEY and CDR2 SVGAGI. The length of the CDR3 is 14 residues. Trimming stripped 6 bases from V and 6 bases from J, with 17 bases between. The DNA of the CDR3 is TGTGCCAGCAGCCCCGGCGGCAGGGTCGATGGCTACACCTTC. Translated, it gives CASSPGGRVDGYTF.

The V and J genes are TRBV12-3 or TRBV12-4 and TRBJ1-2; D possibly corresponds to TRBD1 (5 bases). V dropped 0 bases and J dropped 6 bases, with 11 bases sitting between them. This CDR3 comprises 14 residues. The CDR3 DNA reads TGTGCCAGCAGTTTAGCATCGGGGCCCCATGGCTACACCTTC. It translates to CASSLASGPHGYTF.

The chain couples TRBV18 to TRBJ2-5; 12 bases are a match to TRBD2. CDR3 length equals 18 residues. CDR1 is KGHSH, CDR2 LQKENI, per germline. V trimming: 1 base; J trimming: 2 bases; junction bases outside the gene matches: 8. The CDR3 reads CASSPLPALAGGQETQYF. CDR3 DNA sequence: TGTGCCAGCTCACCACTCCCGGCACTAGCGGGGGGACAAGAGACCCAGTACTTC.

The V gene is TRBV11-2, the J gene TRBJ2-7, with D perhaps TRBD1 (5 bases). This CDR3 region has 16 residues. The V gene's germline CDR1 is SGHAT and CDR2 FQNNGV. The V end was cut by 1 base, the J end by 0 bases, with 13 bases between. CDR3 amino acids: CASSLGPGSSSYEQYF. CDR3 nucleotide sequence: TGTGCCAGCAGCTTAGGCCCAGGGTCGAGCTCCTACGAGCAGTACTTC.

V usage is TRBV20-1 and J usage is TRBJ2-5; D may be TRBD2 (6 bases). The germline CDR1 and CDR2 sequences are DFQATT and SNEGSKA (reference sequence). Trimming left V 3 bases short and J 1 base short, with 18 bases between. The CDR3 is 16 residues long. CDR3 coding DNA: TGCAGTGCTAGTACGATCGGGGCGGGGCGCCAAGAGACCCAGTACTTC. Translating it yields CSASTIGAGRQETQYF.

This clonotype came up a few times. The rearrangement uses TRBV3-1 and TRBJ2-1; no definite D call. The germline gives CDR1 LGHDT, CDR2 YNNKEL (reference sequence). V lost 1 base and J lost 2, with 9 bases in between. The CDR3 contains 15 residues. CDR3 sequence: CASSQVRQTYNEQFF. The CDR3 nucleotides read TGTGCCAGCAGCCAAGTCAGGCAGACCTACAATGAGCAGTTCTTC.

This rearrangement joins TRBV4-2 to TRBJ1-5; no clear D. The CDR3 spans 13 residues. Germline CDR1 reads LGHNA; CDR2 reads YNFKEQ. V gave up 4 bases and J gave up 11 bases, with 15 bases separating them. DNA of the CDR3: TGTGCCAGCAGCCCCCCCGGTGATGAAGCCCAGCATTTT. Its protein product is CASSPPGDEAQHF.

In its sample, this clonotype was seen a few times. V gene TRBV19 combines with J gene TRBJ1-4, with unresolved D. The CDR3 is 13 amino acids. V gave up 1 base and J gave up 8 bases, with 8 bases separating them. Germline V gives CDR1 LNHDA, CDR2 SQIVND (reference sequence). Here the CDR3 DNA reads TGTGCCAGTAGTATAGGCCGAACCGAAAAACTGTTTTTT. This sequence encodes CASSIGRTEKLFF.

The rearrangement joins TRBV20-1 to TRBJ2-3, with D tentatively TRBD2 (5 bases). CDR3 length: 14 amino acids. The germline V gene encodes CDR1 DFQATT and CDR2 SNEGSKA (reference sequence). V shed 3 bases and J shed 3 bases, with 13 bases lying between them. The CDR3 sequence is CSASEGSTTDTQYF. CDR3 in DNA: TGCAGTGCTAGTGAGGGAAGCACGACAGATACGCAGTATTTT.

This clonotype was detected many times. The chain is built from TRBV12-3 or TRBV12-4 and TRBJ1-2; D uncertain. V was trimmed by 0 bases and J by 6 bases, leaving 14 bases between them. The CDR3 runs to 15 residues. The CDR3, as DNA: TGTGCCAGCAGTTTAGCCCTGGTCAAGCGAGATGGCTACACCTTC. Amino acids: CASSLALVKRDGYTF.

This clonotype has just a few counts. V is TRBV20-1 and J is TRBJ2-1; TRBD2 agrees at 11 bases. V shed 6 bases and J 7 bases; nucleotides not matched to a gene: 8. The CDR3 sequence is 14 residues long. Germline values: CDR1 DFQATT, CDR2 SNEGSKA (reference sequence). CDR3 region: CSAITSGGRNEQFF. DNA for the CDR3: TGCAGTGCGATTACTAGCGGGGGTCGGAATGAGCAGTTCTTC.

This clonotype was recorded at least ten times. The chain employs TRBV7-2 and TRBJ1-2; 9 bases fit TRBD1. CDR1 is SGHTA, CDR2 FQGNSA, per germline. The J segment lost 3 bases and the V segment lost 5 bases, leaving 7 bases of the junction unmatched. The CDR3 is 15 residues long. CDR3 bases: TGTGCCAGCAGCGGTCGGACAGGGGTAGACTATGGCTACACCTTC. Translating gives CASSGRTGVDYGYTF.

This chain links TRBV12-3 or TRBV12-4 with TRBJ2-3, with no clear D. The germline V and J ends were trimmed by 6 bases and 2 bases, with 18 bases remaining between them. This CDR3 region has 16 residues. The CDR3 DNA follows: TGTGCCAGCAGACTCGCGGCTGGATTGCCCACAGATACGCAGTATTTT. Amino acids: CASRLAAGLPTDTQYF.

The gene calls are TRBV7-9 and TRBJ2-7; D uncertain. The CDR3 has 14 residues. Germline loops: CDR1 SEHNR, CDR2 FQNEAQ (reference sequence). V lost 1 base, J lost 4 bases, and 11 bases lay in between. The CDR3 DNA is TGTGCCAGCAGCTTAGGTACTTATACTTACGAGCAGTACTTC. Translating gives CASSLGTYTYEQYF.

The chain links TRBV28 to TRBJ1-3; maybe TRBD1 (6 bases). The V gene's germline CDR1 is MDHEN and CDR2 SYDVKM. The CDR3 is 16 residues long. Trimming removed 3 bases from V and 9 bases from J, with 21 bases in between. The CDR3 sequence: CASSFDKGGTDATIYF. In DNA form, the CDR3 reads TGTGCCAGCAGTTTTGATAAGGGGGGGACCGATGCCACCATATATTTT.

This clonotype was found a few times. The genes are TRBV4-3 and TRBJ2-3, with 10 bases that match TRBD2. This CDR3 contains 18 residues. CDR1 and CDR2 from the germline V gene are LGHNA and YSLEER. With V trimmed by 3 bases and J by 4 bases, 13 bases remained unmatched. As DNA, the CDR3 is TGCGCCAGCAGCCATACCATCCCGGGACTAGCGACCCCAGATACGCAGTATTTT. Its protein is CASSHTIPGLATPDTQYF.

This clonotype was picked up many times. The V gene is TRBV6-2 or TRBV6-3, the J gene TRBJ2-7, with D tentatively TRBD1 (6 bases). V lost 5 bases to trimming and J lost 2 bases, with 19 bases between them. Germline CDR1 MNHEY, CDR2 SVGEGT. The CDR3 is 16 residues long. CDR3 loop: CASSDYEITGTYEQYV. In DNA, the CDR3 is TGTGCCAGCAGTGACTACGAAATTACAGGGACCTACGAGCAGTACGTC.

The V gene is TRBV18, the J gene TRBJ1-2; D is ambiguous. In germline, CDR1 is KGHSH, CDR2 LQKENI. The CDR3 consists of 15 residues. Trimming cost V 0 bases and J 8 bases, with 16 bases left between them. CDR3 amino acids: CASSPPAGKRAGYTF. The DNA of the CDR3 is TGTGCCAGCTCACCACCTGCGGGCAAGCGGGCAGGCTACACCTTC.

This clonotype came up many times. This chain uses TRBV18 with TRBJ2-7; TRBD2 might be the D (5 bases). Trimming cost V 3 bases and J 6 bases, with 9 bases left between them. The CDR3 is made up of 12 amino acids. CDR1 KGHSH and CDR2 LQKENI come from the germline V gene. CDR3 coding DNA: TGTGCCAGCTCACCGACTCGGGGCGAGCAGTACTTC. This codes for CASSPTRGEQYF.

This clonotype was detected only a few times. A read error may account for a junction end that differs from germline. The chain has TRBV24-1 and TRBJ2-2; weak D call: TRBD2 (6 bases). The CDR3 has 15 residues. Germline V gives CDR1 KGHDR, CDR2 SFDVKD. The CDR3 DNA is TGTGCCACCAGTGATTTGGCGGGGAACCCCGGGGAGCTGTTTTTT. This encodes CATSDLAGNPGELFF.